This T cell receptor (beta chain) was identified in a study of human T cells and chemical hapten exposure. The time point was: patch test 2, 6 weeks after DPC sensitization. Noted treatment: therapeutic diphenylcyclopropenone sensitization with weekly scalp DPC. TCRdb reanalysed the RACE reads using MiXCR and keeps one entry per CDR3 protein. The sample lists fewer than 90,000 distinct CDR3 sequences, 6.6% seen once, with around 1.3% in the top ten. Looked up from germline, CDR1 is DFQATT and CDR2 is SNEGSKA (reference sequence). The CDR3 covers 11 residues. The clonotype originates from a woman aged 30 to 39 with alopecia areata. Some clones in this sample may be carry-over from other donors' samples. The chain uses TRBV20-1 and TRBJ1-4; D gene uncertain. The material sequenced was whole blood, taken in connection with sensitization to the hapten diphenylcyclopropenone (DPC). The CDR3 DNA reads as TGCAGCTTAAAGTGGGGTGAAAAACTGTTTTTT. Translated: CSLKWGEKLFF.